In its sample, the clone carrying this TCR beta chain was seen once. Its antigen is not known. Other nucleotide sequences in the sample specify the same CDR3. The germline V and J ends were trimmed by 1 base and 2 bases, with 11 bases remaining between them. CDR1 MDHEN and CDR2 SYDVKM come from the germline V gene. The CDR3 sequence is 15 residues long. The data stem from a study of shared clonotypes between healthy human individuals. Study at large: CD4 naive cells filled three plates per donor, CD4 memory three, CD8 naive two and CD8 memory one. Regarding the study as a whole: Only a few donors were included, so the genetic and exposure-history diversity represented was limited. Expectations were that clonotype sharing among donors would be affected by sequencing depth.

Assay: immunoSEQ multiplex PCR; the TCRdb copy retains only in-frame clones and omits some. The table shows about 2.3 million clones, with over 90% occurring only once. This receptor was identified in a man younger than 35 in good health. Some clones in this sample may be carry-over from other donors' samples. V usage is TRBV28 and J usage is TRBJ1-1; D perhaps matches TRBD1 (5 bases). Sequencing was carried out using naive CD4+ T cells from PBMCs. Subset of the sample: CD45RA+ positively selected. The CDR3 protein is CASSLSPGLNTEAFF. The CDR3 DNA sequence: TGTGCCAGCAGTTTATCTCCAGGGTTAAACACTGAAGCTTTCTTT.